The subject of this entry is one TCR beta chain. The antigen remains undetermined. The data derive from a study of identical twins. Study-wide results and caveats: The models gave estimates that fell short of the out-of-frame TCR alpha sharing seen in monozygotic twins. Abundant cord blood beta clonotypes carried fewer insertions; memory repertoires showed none.

Using its own MiXCR run on the 5' RACE reads, TCRdb lists one record per CDR3 protein. The sample comprises hundreds of thousands of distinct CDR3 sequences, roughly 18% of which are singletons, and over 10% rests with the top ten. CDR3 size: 13 residues. V was clipped by 0 bases and J by 3 bases, with 5 bases between them. Germline assignment: CDR1 SGDLS and CDR2 YYNGEE. In addition, the sample was reused for a study of T cells expressing NK-cell markers. That source notes: As a fraction of CD8+ T cells, dominant NKG2C+ clonotypes reached about 1.0-7.5% in about six donors.

This chain joins TRBV9 and TRBJ2-3; D is unresolved. Sequenced material: PBMCs. This receptor was taken from a woman younger than 30 in good health. The CDR3 region has the DNA TGTGCCAGCAGCGTAGATTGGACAGATACGCAGTATTTT. This codes for CASSVDWTDTQYF.